Reported below is one TCR beta chain. Its antigen is still unknown. This record comes from a study of long-term antiretroviral therapy in people with HIV. Study summary: The earliest samples came from an era when ART typically awaited falling CD4 counts.

Version v3.0 of the immunoSEQ assay was performed at survey level. This table comes from immunoSEQ multiplex PCR, and its TCRdb copy is limited to in-frame clones, with some not included. The table includes 29,000 or so clones, 95% detected once. The V and J ends lost 10 bases and 8 bases respectively, with 14 bases between them. CDR1 is SEHNR, CDR2 FQNEAQ, per germline (reference sequence). The CDR3 contains 11 residues. Study-level findings and limits: Repertoires from HIV showed CDR3 length ranges narrower than those of controls.

Treated in the United States were all of the participants with HIV. This TCR derives from a man aged 25 to 40 with HIV. The chain is built from TRBV7-9 and TRBJ1-2; D is uncertain. Source: unsorted PBMCs, taken 5.3 years after starting antiretroviral therapy. The CDR3 bases are TGTGCCATCCTAAAGAGGGCGGGCTACACCTTC. Protein product: CAILKRAGYTF.